This T cell receptor beta chain was obtained from a study of cytomegalovirus exposure and HLA in healthy donors. PCR employed 60 Vbeta and 13 Jbeta primers. Assay: immunoSEQ multiplex PCR; the TCRdb copy retains only in-frame clones and omits some. The data show 95,000 to 150,000 clones, around 82% seen once. The CDR3 consists of 13 residues. Germline CDR1 is SGHDN and CDR2 is FVKESK. Trimming removed 4 bases from V and 6 bases from J, with 10 bases in between. The genes are TRBV14 and TRBJ2-1; D unclear. This TCR was sampled from a middle-aged woman in good health and CMV-seropositive. The sample comprised PBMCs. CDR3 loop: CASSLAFGNEQFF. The CDR3 nucleotides read TGTGCCAGCAGCCTAGCATTCGGCAATGAGCAGTTCTTC. Supplemented by reference TRBV14 and TRBJ2-1, the full variable domain reads EAGVTQFPSHSVIEKGQTVTLRCDPISGHDNLYWYRRVMGKEIKFLLHFVKESKQDESGMPNNRFLAERTGGTYSTLKVQPAELEDSGVYFCASSLAFGNEQFFGPGTRLTVL.